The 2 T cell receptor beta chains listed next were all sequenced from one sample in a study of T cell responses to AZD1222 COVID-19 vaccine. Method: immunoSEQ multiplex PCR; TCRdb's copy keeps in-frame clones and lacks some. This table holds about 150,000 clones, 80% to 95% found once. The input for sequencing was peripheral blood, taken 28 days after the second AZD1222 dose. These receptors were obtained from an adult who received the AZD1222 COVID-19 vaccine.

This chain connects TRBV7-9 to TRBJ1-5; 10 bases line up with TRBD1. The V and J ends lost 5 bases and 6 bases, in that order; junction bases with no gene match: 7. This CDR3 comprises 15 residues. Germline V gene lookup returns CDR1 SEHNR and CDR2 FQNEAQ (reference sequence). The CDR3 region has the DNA TGTGCCAGCAGCCCTGGACAGGGGGTCGGTCAGCCCCAGCATTTT. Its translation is CASSPGQGVGQPQHF.

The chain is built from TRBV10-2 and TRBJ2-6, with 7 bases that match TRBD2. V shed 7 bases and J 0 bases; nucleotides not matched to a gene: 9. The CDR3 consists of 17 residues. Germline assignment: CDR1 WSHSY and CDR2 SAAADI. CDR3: CASTGRTSHSGANVLTF. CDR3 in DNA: TGCGCCAGCACCGGACGGACTAGTCACTCTGGGGCCAACGTCCTGACTTTC.